Below, one T cell receptor (beta chain) is given with its context. The antigen is undetermined. Donors came from a validation cohort of over a hundred subjects, distinct from the first 666-subject cohort. This entry is derived from a study of cytomegalovirus exposure and HLA in healthy donors. About the study: Later, an analysis reported that the approximately 120 validation repertoires had used the same platform as the approximately 630 first-cohort repertoires. Study-level results: Cytomegalovirus-associated status was assigned to about 170 TCR beta chains. In vitro, a few CMV-associated chains proved specific for CMV antigens.

V gave up 6 bases and J gave up 4 bases, with 15 bases separating them. Germline V gives CDR1 MGHDK, CDR2 SYGVNS. This CDR3 region has 14 residues. Profiled with immunoSEQ multiplex PCR; TCRdb holds only in-frame clones, not every one. The repertoire consists of 250,000 to 400,000 clones, with roughly 87% occurring once and the leading ten covering about 0.96%. This chain joins TRBV25-1 and TRBJ1-2, with D tentatively TRBD1 (6 bases). The receptor's source is a man aged 30 to 39 in good health and CMV-seronegative. Specimen: PBMCs. The CDR3 region is CASSAGQSFYGYTF. In DNA, the CDR3 is TGTGCCAGCAGCGCTGGACAGTCCTTCTATGGCTACACCTTC.